This entry is about one T cell receptor beta chain. V shed 7 bases and J 5 bases; nucleotides not matched to a gene: 8. The CDR3 runs to 14 residues. Germline CDR1 and CDR2: SNHLY and FYNNEI. The data were obtained in a study of blood T cell repertoires in COVID-19. Study background: Specimens from acute and convalescent COVID-19 originated in the United States, Italy and Spain. T cells, B-cell-depleted T cells, or PBMCs provided the cDNA or gDNA that served as material.

Methods used by the authors: It was from reference gene primer amplification that nucleated cell counts were estimated. The assay was immunoSEQ multiplex PCR, and TCRdb's table has in-frame clones only and misses some. V and J calls and clone size are copied from that table; D and trimming were computed from the DNA. The repertoire holds about 140,000 clones, roughly 80% seen once, with under 5% in the top ten. The TCR was taken from an older woman with acute or convalescent COVID-19. V gene TRBV2 combines with J gene TRBJ1-1, with 9 bases that match TRBD1. The specimen was peripheral blood. CDR3 amino acids: CASTLTGGRTEAFF. CDR3 nucleotides: TGTGCCAGCACTCTTACAGGGGGCAGGACTGAAGCTTTCTTT.